This T cell receptor beta chain was identified in a study of neurological immune-mediated disorders. CDR3 length: 12 amino acids. Germline CDR1 and CDR2: WSHSY and SAAADI. The V end was cut by 4 bases, the J end by 5 bases, with 5 bases between. Synthesis of cDNA used 5'RACE (with 10-nucleotide random UMIs). In TCRdb, the 5' RACE reads were re-called with MiXCR into one record per CDR3 protein. The repertoire holds over 35,000 distinct CDR3 sequences, about 12% seen once, with 1.3% in the top ten. Ten or more counts support this clonotype. This TCR came from a female donor in good health. The source material was PBMCs. This chain uses TRBV10-2 with TRBJ1-4; D is unresolved. CDR3 nucleotide sequence: TGCGCCAGCAGTGGGCAGAATGAAAAACTGTTTTTT. This translates into CASSGQNEKLFF.